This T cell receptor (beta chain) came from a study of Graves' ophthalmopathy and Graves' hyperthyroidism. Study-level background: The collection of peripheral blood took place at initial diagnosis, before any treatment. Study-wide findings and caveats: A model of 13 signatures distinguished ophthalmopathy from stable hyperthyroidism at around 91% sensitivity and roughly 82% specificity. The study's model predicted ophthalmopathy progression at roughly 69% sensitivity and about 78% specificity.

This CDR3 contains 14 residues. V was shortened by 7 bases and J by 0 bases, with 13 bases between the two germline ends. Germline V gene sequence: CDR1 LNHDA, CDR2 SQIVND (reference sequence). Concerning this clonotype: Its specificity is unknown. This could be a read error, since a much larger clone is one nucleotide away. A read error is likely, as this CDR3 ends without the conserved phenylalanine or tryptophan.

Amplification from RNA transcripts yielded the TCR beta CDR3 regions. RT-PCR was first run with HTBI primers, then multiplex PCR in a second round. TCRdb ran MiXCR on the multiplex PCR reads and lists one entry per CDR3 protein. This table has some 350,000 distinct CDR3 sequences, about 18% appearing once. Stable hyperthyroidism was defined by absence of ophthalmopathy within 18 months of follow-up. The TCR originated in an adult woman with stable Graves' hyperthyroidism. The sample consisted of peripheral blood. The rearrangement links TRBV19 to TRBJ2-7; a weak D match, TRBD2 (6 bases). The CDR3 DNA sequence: TGTGCCAGTACCCCGGGGGACTCCTCCTACGAGCAGTACCTC. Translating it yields CASTPGDSSYEQYL.